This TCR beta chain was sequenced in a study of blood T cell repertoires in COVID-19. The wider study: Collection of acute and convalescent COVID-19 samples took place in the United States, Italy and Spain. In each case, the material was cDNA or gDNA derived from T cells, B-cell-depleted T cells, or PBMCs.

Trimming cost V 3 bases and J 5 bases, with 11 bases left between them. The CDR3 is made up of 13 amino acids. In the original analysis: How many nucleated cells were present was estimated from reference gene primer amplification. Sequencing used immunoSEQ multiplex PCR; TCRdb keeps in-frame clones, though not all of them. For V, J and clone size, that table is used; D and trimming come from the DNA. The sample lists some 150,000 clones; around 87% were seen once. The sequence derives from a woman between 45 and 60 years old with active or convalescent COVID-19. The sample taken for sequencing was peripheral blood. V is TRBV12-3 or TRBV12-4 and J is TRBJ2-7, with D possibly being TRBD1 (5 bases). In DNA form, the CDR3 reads TGTGCCAGCAGTTTTAAAGGGGTCCACGAGCAGTACTTC. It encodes CASSFKGVHEQYF.